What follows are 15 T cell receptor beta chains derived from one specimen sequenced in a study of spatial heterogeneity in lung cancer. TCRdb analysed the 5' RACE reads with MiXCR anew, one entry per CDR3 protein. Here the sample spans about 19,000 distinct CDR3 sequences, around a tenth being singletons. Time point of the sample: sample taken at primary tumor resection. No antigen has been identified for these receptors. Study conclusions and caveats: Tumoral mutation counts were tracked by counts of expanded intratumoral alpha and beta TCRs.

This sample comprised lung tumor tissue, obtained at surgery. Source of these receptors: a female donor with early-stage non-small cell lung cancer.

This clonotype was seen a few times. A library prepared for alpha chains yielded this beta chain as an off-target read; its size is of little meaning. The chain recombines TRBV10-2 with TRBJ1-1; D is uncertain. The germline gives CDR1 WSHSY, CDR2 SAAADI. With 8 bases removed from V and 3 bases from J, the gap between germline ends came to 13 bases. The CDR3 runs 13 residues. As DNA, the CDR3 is TGCGCCAGCGAAGGGCGTACGGACACTGAAGCTTTCTTT. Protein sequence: CASEGRTDTEAFF.

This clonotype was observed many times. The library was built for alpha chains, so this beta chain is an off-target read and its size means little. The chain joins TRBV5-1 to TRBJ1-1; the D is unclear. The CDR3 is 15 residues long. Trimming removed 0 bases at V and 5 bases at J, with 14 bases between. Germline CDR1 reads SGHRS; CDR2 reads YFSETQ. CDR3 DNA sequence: TGCGCCAGCAGCTTGGTGGAGGTAGGAGGGACTGAAGCTTTCTTT. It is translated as CASSLVEVGGTEAFF.

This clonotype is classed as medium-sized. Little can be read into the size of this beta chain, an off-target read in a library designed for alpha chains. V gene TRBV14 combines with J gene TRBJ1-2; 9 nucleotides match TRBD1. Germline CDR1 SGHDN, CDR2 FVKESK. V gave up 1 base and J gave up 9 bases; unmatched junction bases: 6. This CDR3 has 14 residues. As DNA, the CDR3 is TGTGCCAGCAGCCAAGCTTTGGACAGGGGCCGCTACACCTTC. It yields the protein CASSQALDRGRYTF. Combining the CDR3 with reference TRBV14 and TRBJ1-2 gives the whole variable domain EAGVTQFPSHSVIEKGQTVTLRCDPISGHDNLYWYRRVMGKEIKFLLHFVKESKQDESGMPNNRFLAERTGGTYSTLKVQPAELEDSGVYFCASSQALDRGRYTFGSGTRLTVV.

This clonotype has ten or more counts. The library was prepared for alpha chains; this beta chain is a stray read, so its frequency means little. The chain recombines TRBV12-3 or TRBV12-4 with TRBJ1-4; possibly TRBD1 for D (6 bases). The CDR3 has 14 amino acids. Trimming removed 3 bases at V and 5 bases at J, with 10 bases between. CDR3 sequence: CASSFSGGNEKLFF. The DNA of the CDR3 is TGTGCCAGCAGTTTCTCCGGGGGCAATGAAAAACTGTTTTTT.

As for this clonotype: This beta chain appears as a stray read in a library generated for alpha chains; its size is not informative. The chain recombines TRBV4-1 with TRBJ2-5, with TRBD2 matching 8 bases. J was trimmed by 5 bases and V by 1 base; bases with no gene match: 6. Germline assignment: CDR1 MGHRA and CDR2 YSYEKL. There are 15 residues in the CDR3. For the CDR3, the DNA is TGCGCCAGCAGCCAAGTTGGTAGCGGGGTTGAGACCCAGTACTTC. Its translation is CASSQVGSGVETQYF.

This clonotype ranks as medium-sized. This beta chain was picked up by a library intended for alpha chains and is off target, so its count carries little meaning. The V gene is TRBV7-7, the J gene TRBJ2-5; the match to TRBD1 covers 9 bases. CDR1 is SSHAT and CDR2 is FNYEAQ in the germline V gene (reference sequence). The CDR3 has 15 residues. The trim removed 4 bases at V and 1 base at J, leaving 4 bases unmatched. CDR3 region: CASSSGQGTQETQYF. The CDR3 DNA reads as TGTGCCAGCAGCTCCGGACAGGGGACCCAAGAGACCCAGTACTTC.

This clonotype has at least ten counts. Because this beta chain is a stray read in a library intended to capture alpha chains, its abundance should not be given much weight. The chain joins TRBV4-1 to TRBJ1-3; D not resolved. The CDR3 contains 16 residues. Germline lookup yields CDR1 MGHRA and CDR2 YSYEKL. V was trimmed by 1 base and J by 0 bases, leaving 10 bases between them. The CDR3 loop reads CASSQVLAFSGNTIYF. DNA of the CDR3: TGCGCCAGCAGCCAAGTTTTAGCGTTCTCTGGAAACACCATATATTTT.

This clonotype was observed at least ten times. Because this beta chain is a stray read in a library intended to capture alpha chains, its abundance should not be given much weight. The CDR3 is CSARDRKAFTEAFF. The CDR3 region has the DNA TGCAGTGCTAGGGACAGGAAGGCCTTTACTGAAGCTTTCTTT. V is TRBV20-1 and J is TRBJ1-1; 7 nucleotides align to TRBD1. The germline V gene encodes CDR1 DFQATT and CDR2 SNEGSKA (reference sequence). The CDR3 runs 14 residues. J was trimmed by 5 bases and V by 3 bases; bases with no gene match: 9.

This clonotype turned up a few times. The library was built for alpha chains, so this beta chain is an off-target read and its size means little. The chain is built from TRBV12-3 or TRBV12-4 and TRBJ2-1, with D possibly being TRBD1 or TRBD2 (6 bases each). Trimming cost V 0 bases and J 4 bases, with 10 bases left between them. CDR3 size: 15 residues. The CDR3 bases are TGTGCCAGCAGTTTAGCCGGGGGCGAGTACAATGAGCAGTTCTTC. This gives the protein CASSLAGGEYNEQFF.

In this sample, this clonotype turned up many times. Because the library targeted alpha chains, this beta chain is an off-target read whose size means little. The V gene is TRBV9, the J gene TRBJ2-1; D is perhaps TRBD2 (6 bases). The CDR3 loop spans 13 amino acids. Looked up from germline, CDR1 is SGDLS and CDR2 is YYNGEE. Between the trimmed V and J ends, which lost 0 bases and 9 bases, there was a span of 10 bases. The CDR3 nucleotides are TGTGCCAGCAGCGTAGTGGCCGGGAGTGAGCAGTTCTTC. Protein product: CASSVVAGSEQFF.

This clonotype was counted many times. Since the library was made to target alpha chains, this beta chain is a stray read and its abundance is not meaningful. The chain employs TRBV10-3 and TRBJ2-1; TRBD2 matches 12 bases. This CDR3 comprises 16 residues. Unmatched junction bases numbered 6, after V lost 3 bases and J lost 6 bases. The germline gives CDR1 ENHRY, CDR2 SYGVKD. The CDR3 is CAISDLGLAGPNEQFF. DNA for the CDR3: TGTGCCATCAGTGACCTCGGACTAGCGGGGCCCAATGAGCAGTTCTTC.

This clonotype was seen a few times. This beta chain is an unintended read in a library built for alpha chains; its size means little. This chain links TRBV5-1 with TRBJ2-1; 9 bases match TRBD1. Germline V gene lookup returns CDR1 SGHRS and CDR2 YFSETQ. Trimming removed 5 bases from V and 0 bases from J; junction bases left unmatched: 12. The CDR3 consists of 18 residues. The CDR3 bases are TGCGCCAGCAGTTATGACAGGGGGGCATCGAGCTCCTACAATGAGCAGTTCTTC. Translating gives CASSYDRGASSSYNEQFF. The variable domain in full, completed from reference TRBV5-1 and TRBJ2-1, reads KAGVTQTPRYLIKTRGQQVTLSCSPISGHRSVSWYQQTPGQGLQFLFEYFSETQRNKGNFPGRFSGRQFSNSRSEMNVSTLELGDSALYLCASSYDRGASSSYNEQFFGPGTRLTVL.

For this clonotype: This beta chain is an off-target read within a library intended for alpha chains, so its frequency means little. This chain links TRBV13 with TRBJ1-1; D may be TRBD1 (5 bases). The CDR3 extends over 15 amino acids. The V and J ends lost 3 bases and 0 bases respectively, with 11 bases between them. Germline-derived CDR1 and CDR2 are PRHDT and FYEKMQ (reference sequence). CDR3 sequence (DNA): TGTGCCAGCAGCTTGGCAGGGAACATGAACACTGAAGCTTTCTTT. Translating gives CASSLAGNMNTEAFF.

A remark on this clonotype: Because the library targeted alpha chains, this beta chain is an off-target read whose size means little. The CDR3 loop reads CASRRTVNEKLFF. In DNA form, the CDR3 reads TGTGCCAGCAGAAGGACGGTTAATGAAAAACTGTTTTTT. This chain joins TRBV12-3 or TRBV12-4 and TRBJ1-4; no reliable D call. V gave up 6 bases and J gave up 4 bases, with 9 bases separating them. The CDR3 is 13 amino acids.

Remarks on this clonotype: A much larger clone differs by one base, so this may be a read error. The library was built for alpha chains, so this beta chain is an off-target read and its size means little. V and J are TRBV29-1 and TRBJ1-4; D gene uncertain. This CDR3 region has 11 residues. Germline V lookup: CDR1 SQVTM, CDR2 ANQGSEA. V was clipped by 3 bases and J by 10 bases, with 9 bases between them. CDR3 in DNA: TGCAGCGTTGAGGGAGGTGGAAAACTGTTTTTT. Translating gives CSVEGGGKLFF.